This T cell receptor beta chain was sequenced for a study of chronic HIV infection and antiretroviral therapy. One entry per CDR3 protein results from TCRdb running MiXCR on the 5' RACE reads. Here the sample spans about 31,000 distinct CDR3 sequences, 7.5% to 10% being singletons. The CDR3 is made up of 16 amino acids. From germline, CDR1 is SEHNR and CDR2 FQNEAQ (reference sequence). Trimming at V came to 4 bases and at J to 1 base, leaving 3 bases not matched to a gene. The sample taken for sequencing was peripheral blood. The V gene is TRBV7-9, the J gene TRBJ2-3; 12 bases agree with TRBD2. The sequence was collected from an adult who had HIV and had not received antiretroviral therapy, or was an uninfected healthy control (not recorded which). The CDR3 DNA reads TGTGCCAGCAGCTACGGACTAGCGGGACGCACAGATACGCAGTATTTT. It yields the protein CASSYGLAGRTDTQYF.